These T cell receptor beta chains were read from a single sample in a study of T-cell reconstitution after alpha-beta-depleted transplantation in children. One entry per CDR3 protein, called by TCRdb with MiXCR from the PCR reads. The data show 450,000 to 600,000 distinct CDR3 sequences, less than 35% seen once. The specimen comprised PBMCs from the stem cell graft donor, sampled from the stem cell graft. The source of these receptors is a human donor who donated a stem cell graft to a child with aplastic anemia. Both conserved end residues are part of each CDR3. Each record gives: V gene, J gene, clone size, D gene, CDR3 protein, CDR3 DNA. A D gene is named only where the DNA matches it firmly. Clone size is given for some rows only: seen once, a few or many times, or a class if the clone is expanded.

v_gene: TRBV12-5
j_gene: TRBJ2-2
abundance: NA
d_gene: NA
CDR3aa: CASGLGTDTGELFF
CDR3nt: TGTGCTAGTGGTTTAGGGACTGATACCGGGGAGCTGTTTTTT

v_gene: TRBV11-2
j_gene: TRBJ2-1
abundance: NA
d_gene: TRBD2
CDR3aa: CASSLAVRGGANNEQFF
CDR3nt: TGTGCCAGCAGCTTAGCCGTCCGGGGAGGGGCAAACAATGAGCAGTTCTTC

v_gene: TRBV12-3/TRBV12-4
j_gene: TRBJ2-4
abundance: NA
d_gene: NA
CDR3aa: CASSSNENIQYF
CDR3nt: TGTGCCAGCAGTTCGAACGAAAACATTCAGTACTTC

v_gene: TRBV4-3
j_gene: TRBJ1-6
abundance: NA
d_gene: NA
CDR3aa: CASSQDSTGENSPLHF
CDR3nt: TGCGCCAGCAGCCAAGATTCCACAGGAGAGAATTCACCCCTCCACTTT

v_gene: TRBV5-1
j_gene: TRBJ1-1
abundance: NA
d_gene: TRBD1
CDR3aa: CASSSGQRAEAFF
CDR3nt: TGCGCCAGCAGCTCGGGACAGAGGGCTGAAGCTTTCTTT

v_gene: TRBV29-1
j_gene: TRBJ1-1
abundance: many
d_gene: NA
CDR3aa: CSVDRVNTEAFF
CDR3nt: TGCAGCGTTGACAGGGTGAACACTGAAGCTTTCTTT

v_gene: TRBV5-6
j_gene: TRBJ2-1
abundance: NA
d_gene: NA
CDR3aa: CASSPLTGRAPYNEQFF
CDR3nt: TGTGCCAGCAGTCCCTTGACGGGACGGGCTCCCTACAATGAGCAGTTCTTC

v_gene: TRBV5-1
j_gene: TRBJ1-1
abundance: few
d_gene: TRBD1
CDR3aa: CASSTRTGPEAFF
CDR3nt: TGCGCCAGCAGCACTCGGACAGGGCCCGAAGCTTTCTTT

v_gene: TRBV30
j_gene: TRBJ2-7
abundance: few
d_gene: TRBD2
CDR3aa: CAWGTGTSAEQYF
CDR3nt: TGTGCCTGGGGAACCGGGACTAGCGCGGAGCAGTACTTC

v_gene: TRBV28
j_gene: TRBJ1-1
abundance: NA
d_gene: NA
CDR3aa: CASSPRLGSNTEAFF
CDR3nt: TGTGCCAGCAGTCCGAGGCTCGGCAGCAACACTGAAGCTTTCTTT

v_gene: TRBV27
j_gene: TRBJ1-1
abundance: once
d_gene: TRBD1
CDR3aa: CASSPLQGLATEAFF
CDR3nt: TGTGCCAGCAGTCCGTTACAGGGGCTGGCCACTGAAGCTTTCTTT

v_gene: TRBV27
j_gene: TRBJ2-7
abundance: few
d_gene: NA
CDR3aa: CASSLSSPPSHEQYF
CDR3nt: TGTGCCAGCAGTTTATCCAGCCCGCCTAGCCACGAGCAGTACTTC

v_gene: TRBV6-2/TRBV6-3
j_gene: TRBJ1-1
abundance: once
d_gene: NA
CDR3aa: CASTYRNTEAFF
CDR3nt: TGTGCCAGCACTTACCGGAACACTGAAGCTTTCTTT

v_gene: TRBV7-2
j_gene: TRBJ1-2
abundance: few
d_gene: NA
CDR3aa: CASSLDGGGHGYTF
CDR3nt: TGTGCCAGCAGCTTAGATGGGGGGGGCCATGGCTACACCTTC

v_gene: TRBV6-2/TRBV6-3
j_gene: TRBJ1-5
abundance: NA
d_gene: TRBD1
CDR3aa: CASRLDRDNQPQHF
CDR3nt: TGTGCCAGCAGGTTGGACAGGGACAATCAGCCCCAGCATTTT